The clone carrying this T cell receptor beta chain was picked up many times. The sample originates from a study of T-cell reconstitution after alpha-beta-depleted transplantation in children. Construction of the TCRbeta library involved unique molecular identifiers. Each CDR3 protein gets one entry after TCRdb re-called the PCR reads with MiXCR. The sample holds 900,000 or so distinct CDR3 sequences, under 20% seen once. After removal of 8 bases from V and 9 bases from J, the junction contained 11 bases not matched to a gene. The V gene's germline CDR1 is SNHLY and CDR2 FYNNEI. The CDR3 totals 15 residues.

Sequences were derived from PBMCs, mostly from graft donor cells, sampled 360 days after TCRalphabeta/CD19-depleted stem cell transplant. This chain connects TRBV2 to TRBJ2-1; 12 bases are shared with TRBD1. The sequence was obtained from a male patient younger than 18 who had a stem cell transplant for acute lymphoblastic leukemia, so the T cells may come from the graft donor. The CDR3 nucleotides are TGTGCCAGCTGTGGCCGGGACAGGGGGCAGAGTGAGCAGTTCTTC. This sequence encodes CASCGRDRGQSEQFF.